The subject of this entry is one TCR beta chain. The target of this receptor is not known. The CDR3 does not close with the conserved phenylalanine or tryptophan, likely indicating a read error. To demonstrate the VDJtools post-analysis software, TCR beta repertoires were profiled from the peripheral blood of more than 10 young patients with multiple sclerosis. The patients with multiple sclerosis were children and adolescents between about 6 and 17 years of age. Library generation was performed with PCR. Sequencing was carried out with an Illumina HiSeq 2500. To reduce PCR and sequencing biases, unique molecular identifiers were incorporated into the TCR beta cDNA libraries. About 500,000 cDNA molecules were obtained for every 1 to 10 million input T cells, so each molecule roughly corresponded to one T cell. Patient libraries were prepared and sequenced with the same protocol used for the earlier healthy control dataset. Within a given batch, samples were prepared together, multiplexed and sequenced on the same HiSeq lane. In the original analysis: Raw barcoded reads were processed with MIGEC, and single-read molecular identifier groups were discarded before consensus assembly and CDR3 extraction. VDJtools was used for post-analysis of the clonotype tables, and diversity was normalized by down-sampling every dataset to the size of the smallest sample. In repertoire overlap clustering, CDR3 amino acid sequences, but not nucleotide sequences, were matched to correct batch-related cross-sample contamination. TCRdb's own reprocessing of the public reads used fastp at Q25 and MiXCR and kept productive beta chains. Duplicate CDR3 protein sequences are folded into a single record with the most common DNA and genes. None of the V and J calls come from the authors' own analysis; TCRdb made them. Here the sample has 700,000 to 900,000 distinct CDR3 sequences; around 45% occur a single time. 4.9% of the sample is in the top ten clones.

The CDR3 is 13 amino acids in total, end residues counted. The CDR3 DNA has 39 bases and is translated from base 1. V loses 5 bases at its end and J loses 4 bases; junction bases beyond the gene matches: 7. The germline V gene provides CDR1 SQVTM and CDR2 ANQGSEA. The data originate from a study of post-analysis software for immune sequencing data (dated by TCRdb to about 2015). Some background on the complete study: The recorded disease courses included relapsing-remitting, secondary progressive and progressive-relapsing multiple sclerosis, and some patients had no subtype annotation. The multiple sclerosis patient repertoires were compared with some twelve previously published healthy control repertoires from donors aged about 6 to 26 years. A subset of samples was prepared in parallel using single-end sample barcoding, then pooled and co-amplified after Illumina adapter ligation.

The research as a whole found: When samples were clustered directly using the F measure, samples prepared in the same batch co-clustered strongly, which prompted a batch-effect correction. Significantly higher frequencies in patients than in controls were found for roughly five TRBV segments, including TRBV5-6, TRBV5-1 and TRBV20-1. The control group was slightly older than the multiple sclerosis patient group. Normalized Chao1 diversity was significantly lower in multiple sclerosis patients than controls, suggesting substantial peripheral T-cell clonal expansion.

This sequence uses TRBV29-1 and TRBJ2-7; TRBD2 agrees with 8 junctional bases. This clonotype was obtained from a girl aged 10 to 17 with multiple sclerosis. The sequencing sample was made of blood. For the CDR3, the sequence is CSVRLGRAYEQYC. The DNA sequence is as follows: TGCAGCGTTCGCCTCGGGAGGGCGTACGAGCAGTACTGC.